This T cell receptor (beta chain) emerged from a study of blood T cell repertoires in COVID-19. Using immunoSEQ multiplex PCR, the repertoire was profiled, and TCRdb retains in-frame clones only, with some absent. The data contain about 280,000 clones, 80% to 90% of them singletons. The sequence derives from a woman in her twenties or thirties with acute COVID-19. Sequenced material: PBMCs or T cells enriched from blood (not recorded which).

Here the CDR3 reads CATQTSGRALYNEQFF. For the CDR3, the DNA is TGTGCCACCCAAACTAGCGGGAGGGCCCTCTACAATGAGCAGTTCTTC. The chain joins TRBV19 to TRBJ2-1, with 13 bases lining up with TRBD2. CDR3 length: 16 residues. V dropped 10 bases and J dropped 3; count of bases not matched to a gene: 9. The germline V gene has CDR1 LNHDA and CDR2 SQIVND (reference sequence).